This TCR beta chain emerged from a study of blood T cell repertoires in COVID-19. Some clones are missing from TCRdb's copy, which holds only in-frame ones; the method was immunoSEQ multiplex PCR. The sample includes some 250,000 clones, approximately 83% of them seen just once. Trimming stripped 4 bases from V and 2 bases from J, with 17 bases between. The CDR3 is made up of 16 amino acids. The V gene's germline CDR1 is WNHNN and CDR2 SYGVQD (reference sequence). Sequences were obtained from peripheral blood. The receptor was derived from a woman aged 25 to 39 who had recovered from COVID-19. This rearrangement joins TRBV10-1 to TRBJ2-5; D possibly corresponds to TRBD2 (7 bases). The CDR3, as DNA: TGCGCCAGCAGTGTGGGAACGGGGGGCGCGCAAGAGACCCAGTACTTC. Translated: CASSVGTGGAQETQYF.